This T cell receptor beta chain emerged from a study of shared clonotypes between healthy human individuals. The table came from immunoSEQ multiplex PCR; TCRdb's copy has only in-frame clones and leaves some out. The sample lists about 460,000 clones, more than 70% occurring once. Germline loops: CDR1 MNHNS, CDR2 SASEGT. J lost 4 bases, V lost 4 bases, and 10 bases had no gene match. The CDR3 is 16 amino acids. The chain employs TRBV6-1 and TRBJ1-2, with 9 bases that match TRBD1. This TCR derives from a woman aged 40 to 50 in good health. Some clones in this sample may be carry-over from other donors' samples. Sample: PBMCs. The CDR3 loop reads CASSAYRGRPVYGYTF. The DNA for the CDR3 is TGTGCCAGCAGTGCATACAGGGGGCGGCCCGTCTATGGCTACACCTTC.